The entry below gives a single TCR beta chain sequence along with its context. Antigen unknown. V was clipped by 4 bases and J by 2 bases, with 10 bases between them. The V gene's germline CDR1 is WSHSY and CDR2 SAAADI. The CDR3 sequence is 14 residues long. The sample belongs to a study of beta chain features in type 1 diabetes. Study outcomes and limitations: Patients' naive, central memory and Treg TCRB repertoires seemed closer to one another than those of healthy donors.

The sequenced template was cDNA made from the entire isolated RNA. The repertoire was sequenced with immunoSEQ multiplex PCR; TCRdb's copy has only in-frame clones and lacks some. This table has more than 85,000 clones, 40% appearing once. The material sequenced was stem cell memory CD4+ T cells from blood. V usage is TRBV10-2 and J usage is TRBJ2-3; D is ambiguous. This sequence originates from a woman under 30 in good health. CDR3 loop: CASSASYLTDTQYF. As DNA, the CDR3 is TGCGCCAGCAGTGCCAGTTATCTCACAGATACGCAGTATTTT.